The 21 T cell receptor beta chains below all came from one sample that was sequenced in a study of Ad26.COV2.S vaccination and SARS-CoV-2 variants. Treatment meaning: roughly 19 received Ad26.COV2.S at low or high dose, single or two shots; roughly five received placebo; per-sample allocation not given. On day 63 after the first injection, vaccine and placebo recipients gave samples. Sequencing used immunoSEQ multiplex PCR; TCRdb keeps in-frame clones, though not all of them. The table has 300,000 to 350,000 clones, 86% seen once; the top ten hold 1.9%. Sequencing was performed on peripheral blood, taken in a trial of Ad26.COV2.S vaccine versus placebo. These receptors originate from a person aged 18 to 65 who received the Ad26.COV2.S COVID-19 vaccine or a placebo.

This chain links TRBV27 with TRBJ2-2; possible D gene TRBD1, 6 bases. Germline V CDR1 and CDR2: MNHEY, SMNVEV (reference sequence). The CDR3 spans 13 residues. Trimming stripped 6 bases from V and 8 bases from J, with 13 bases between. Written as DNA, the CDR3 is TGTGCCAGCAGGTCGGGACATTTTGGGGAGCTGTTTTTT. Its translation is CASRSGHFGELFF.

This clone came up a few times. The chain carries TRBV25-1 and TRBJ1-1, with a tentative D call TRBD1 (5 bases). In germline, CDR1 is MGHDK, CDR2 SYGVNS. V shed 3 bases and J shed 1 base, with 9 bases lying between them. This CDR3 has 14 amino acids. The CDR3 region is CASSDVGENTEAFF. CDR3 nucleotides: TGTGCCAGCAGTGACGTAGGGGAGAACACTGAAGCTTTCTTT.

The J gene is TRBJ1-1, the V gene TRBV6-5; D is perhaps TRBD1 (5 bases). Trimming left V 8 bases short and J 5 bases short, with 15 bases between. Germline CDR1 and CDR2: MNHEY and SVGAGI. CDR3 size: 13 residues. CDR3: CASGDFGGTEAFF. The DNA for the CDR3 is TGTGCCAGCGGAGATTTCGGGGGGACTGAAGCTTTCTTT.

The rearrangement links TRBV5-4 to TRBJ2-7, with 7 nucleotides matching TRBD1. Looked up from germline, CDR1 is SGHNT and CDR2 is YYREEE (reference sequence). V trimming: 3 bases; J trimming: 4 bases; junction bases outside the gene matches: 13. CDR3 size: 16 residues. The CDR3 spells CASSSKTGTDLYEQYF. CDR3 nucleotide sequence: TGTGCCAGCAGCTCAAAGACCGGGACAGATCTTTACGAGCAGTACTTC. The variable domain in full, with the rest retrieved from reference TRBV5-4 and TRBJ2-7, is ETGVTQSPTHLIKTRGQQVTLRCSSQSGHNTVSWYQQALGQGPQFIFQYYREEENGRGNFPPRFSGLQFPNYSSELNVNALELDDSALYLCASSSKTGTDLYEQYFGPGTRLTVT.

The V call is TRBV3-1 (or the pseudogene TRBV3-2), the J call TRBJ2-2; TRBD2 might be the D (5 bases). V gave up 4 bases and J gave up 6 bases, with 9 bases separating them. The CDR3 has 13 amino acids. CDR1 is LGHDT, CDR2 YNNKEL, per germline (reference sequence). The CDR3 DNA reads TGTGCCAGCAGCCTTGTGGAGGCCGGGGAGCTGTTTTTT. Translated, it gives CASSLVEAGELFF.

The rearrangement uses TRBV5-1 and TRBJ1-2; TRBD1 agrees at 10 bases. Germline V CDR1 and CDR2: SGHRS, YFSETQ. Trimming at V came to 1 base and at J to 6 bases, leaving 9 bases not matched to a gene. CDR3 length: 16 amino acids. As DNA, the CDR3 is TGCGCCAGCAGCTTGCCTACGGGACAGGGGTTAAATGGCTACACCTTC. This sequence encodes CASSLPTGQGLNGYTF. The variable domain in full, with the rest retrieved from reference TRBV5-1 and TRBJ1-2, is KAGVTQTPRYLIKTRGQQVTLSCSPISGHRSVSWYQQTPGQGLQFLFEYFSETQRNKGNFPGRFSGRQFSNSRSEMNVSTLELGDSALYLCASSLPTGQGLNGYTFGSGTRLTVV.

The chain carries TRBV5-1 and TRBJ1-6, with 10 bases lining up with TRBD1. CDR1 and CDR2 from the germline V gene are SGHRS and YFSETQ. Losses at the gene ends were 4 bases for V and 7 bases for J; bases not matched to a gene: 14. This CDR3 has 18 residues. The CDR3 region is CASSPPAGTGAENSPLHF. The CDR3 nucleotides are TGCGCCAGCAGCCCTCCGGCGGGGACAGGGGCCGAAAATTCACCCCTCCACTTT.

The genes are TRBV11-1 and TRBJ1-6; 8 bases agree with TRBD1. Per germline, CDR1 SGHAT and CDR2 FQDESV (reference sequence). After removal of 3 bases from V and 7 bases from J, the junction contained 8 bases not matched to a gene. The CDR3 consists of 16 residues. The CDR3 sequence is CASSLDREGRNSPLHF. The CDR3 coding sequence is TGTGCCAGCAGCTTGGACAGGGAAGGAAGAAATTCACCCCTCCACTTT.

CDR3 amino acids: CASSYAGTGVQPQHF. Written as DNA, the CDR3 is TGTGCCAGCAGTTATGCCGGGACAGGGGTTCAGCCCCAGCATTTT. The V and J genes are TRBV6-2 or TRBV6-3 and TRBJ1-5, with 10 positions matching TRBD1. V lost 3 bases, J lost 6 bases, and 5 bases stayed unmatched. From germline, CDR1 is MNHEY and CDR2 SVGEGT. CDR3 length: 15 residues.

The CDR3 protein is CASSSGWGRDTEAFF. For the CDR3, the DNA is TGTGCCAGCAGCTCGGGCTGGGGGAGGGACACTGAAGCTTTCTTT. V and J are TRBV7-2 and TRBJ1-1; D possibly corresponds to TRBD1 (5 bases). The germline V gene has CDR1 SGHTA and CDR2 FQGNSA. V was cut by 4 bases and J by 3 bases, with 15 bases left in between. The CDR3 has 15 residues.

The rearrangement links TRBV19 to TRBJ1-2, with D perhaps matching TRBD1 (6 bases). Trimming removed 9 bases from V and 6 bases from J, with 17 bases in between. CDR1 and CDR2 from the germline V gene are LNHDA and SQIVND (reference sequence). This CDR3 contains 13 residues. CDR3 protein: CASRDTGGDGYTF. CDR3 nucleotides: TGTGCCAGCCGGGACACCGGAGGGGATGGCTACACCTTC. Full variable domain (missing parts from reference TRBV19 and TRBJ1-2): DGGITQSPKYLFRKEGQNVTLSCEQNLNHDAMYWYRQDPGQGLRLIYYSQIVNDFQKGDIAEGYSVSREKKESFPLTVTSAQKNPTAFYLCASRDTGGDGYTFGSGTRLTVV.

The rearrangement joins TRBV3-1 (or the pseudogene TRBV3-2) to TRBJ2-2; 9 bases agree with TRBD2. The germline V gene encodes CDR1 LGHDT and CDR2 YNNKEL (reference sequence). The CDR3 has 17 residues. V lost 6 bases, J lost 5 bases, and 13 bases stayed unmatched. CDR3 bases: TGTGCCAGCAGGCGGAGGGAGGCGGGGGGGCCGACCGGGGAGCTGTTTTTT. It specifies CASRRREAGGPTGELFF.

V gene TRBV30 combines with J gene TRBJ1-3, with 7 bases identical to TRBD1. The ends lost 3 bases at V and 0 bases at J; junction bases unmatched: 8. This CDR3 has 16 amino acids. In germline, CDR1 is GTSNPN, CDR2 SVGIG (reference sequence). The CDR3 here is CAWRGGQYFSGNTIYF. CDR3 sequence (DNA): TGTGCCTGGAGGGGGGGACAGTACTTCTCTGGAAACACCATATATTTT.

This chain joins TRBV5-1 and TRBJ2-2; D not certain. Germline V lookup: CDR1 SGHRS, CDR2 YFSETQ. V was cut by 1 base and J by 1 base, with 11 bases left in between. The CDR3 spans 16 residues. CDR3: CASSLSVYRNTGELFF. CDR3 in DNA: TGCGCCAGCAGCTTGTCTGTCTACAGGAACACCGGGGAGCTGTTTTTT.

This clone was found once. The chain couples TRBV5-1 to TRBJ1-2; D is possibly TRBD1 (6 bases). V shed 4 bases and J shed 0 bases, with 16 bases lying between them. Germline V gene sequence: CDR1 SGHRS, CDR2 YFSETQ. The CDR3 has 16 residues. CDR3 in amino acids: CASSPELTGSNYGYTF. CDR3 coding DNA: TGCGCCAGCAGCCCGGAATTGACAGGTTCTAACTATGGCTACACCTTC.

This chain links TRBV5-1 with TRBJ1-2; possible D gene TRBD1, 5 bases. CDR3 length: 15 residues. Trimming left V 4 bases short and J 8 bases short, with 21 bases between. Germline CDR1 is SGHRS and CDR2 is YFSETQ. As DNA, the CDR3 is TGCGCCAGCAGCCCGCCGGGGGGGGAGACAAACGGCTACACCTTC. As protein: CASSPPGGETNGYTF.

The chain couples TRBV5-8 to TRBJ1-5, with D perhaps TRBD1 (6 bases). This CDR3 has 14 residues. V dropped 1 base and J dropped 6 bases, with 11 bases sitting between them. CDR1 SGHTS and CDR2 YDEGEE come from the germline V gene. DNA for the CDR3: TGTGCCAGCAGCTTGTACAGGGAAGGTCAGCCCCAGCATTTT. Its protein is CASSLYREGQPQHF. The entire variable domain, with the rest obtained from reference TRBV5-8 and TRBJ1-5, is as follows: EAGVTQSPTHLIKTRGQQATLRCSPISGHTSVYWYQQALGLGLQFLLWYDEGEERNRGNFPPRFSGRQFPNYSSELNVNALELEDSALYLCASSLYREGQPQHFGDGTRLSIL.

This chain links TRBV19 with TRBJ2-5, with 11 bases matching TRBD2. Germline CDR1 reads LNHDA; CDR2 reads SQIVND (reference sequence). CDR3 size: 19 residues. Trimming at V came to 1 base and at J to 9 bases, leaving 19 bases not matched to a gene. The CDR3 sequence: CASSIGGSTSGTKSVPQYF. The CDR3 bases are TGTGCCAGTAGTATAGGTGGCTCGACTAGCGGGACAAAGAGTGTGCCCCAGTACTTC.

The V call is TRBV18, the J call TRBJ2-2; TRBD1 is a possible D gene (6 bases). V was cut by 1 base and J by 0 bases, with 6 bases left in between. CDR1 is KGHSH, CDR2 LQKENI, per germline. CDR3 size: 15 residues. Written as DNA, the CDR3 is TGTGCCAGCTCACCACGGACAGCGAACACCGGGGAGCTGTTTTTT. Translating it yields CASSPRTANTGELFF.

The chain carries TRBV11-2 and TRBJ1-1; D gene uncertain. The CDR3 extends over 13 amino acids. Germline-derived CDR1 and CDR2 are SGHAT and FQNNGV. V lost 2 bases and J 3 bases, leaving 7 bases between the germline ends. The CDR3 coding sequence is TGTGCCAGCAGCTTACATCAGGACACTGAAGCTTTCTTT. Translating gives CASSLHQDTEAFF.

The chain uses TRBV19 and TRBJ1-5; D remains unclear. Per the germline V gene, CDR1 is LNHDA and CDR2 is SQIVND (reference sequence). The V gene lost 5 bases and the J gene lost 0 bases, with 11 bases spanning the gap. The CDR3 has 15 amino acids. The CDR3 DNA sequence: TGTGCCAGTAGTTGGGGTTATTATAGCAATCAGCCCCAGCATTTT. This translates into CASSWGYYSNQPQHF.